This T cell receptor beta chain derives from a study of blood T cell repertoires in COVID-19. Study summary: Specimens from acute and convalescent COVID-19 originated in the United States, Italy and Spain.

Cohort allocation depended upon clinical history that participants reported. Two consecutive negative NP/OP PCR tests, clearance, or resolved symptoms defined Cohort 3 recovery. As originally analysed: Estimates of nucleated cell counts were drawn from the amplification of reference gene primers. The assay was immunoSEQ multiplex PCR, and TCRdb's table has in-frame clones only and misses some. D and trimming come from the DNA, and the V and J calls and clone size come from that table. The data hold more than 250,000 clones, with 65% to 90% observed a single time. V dropped 8 bases and J dropped 3; count of bases not matched to a gene: 13. The CDR3 loop spans 16 amino acids. Germline lookup yields CDR1 MNHEY and CDR2 SMNVEV (reference sequence).

The clonotype originates from a woman younger than 30 who had recovered from COVID-19. Input material: PBMCs or T cells enriched from blood (not recorded which). The chain has TRBV27 and TRBJ2-3, with 8 bases matching TRBD1. CDR3 amino acids: CASGPPFRTGTDTQYF. The DNA of the CDR3 is TGTGCCAGCGGCCCCCCATTTAGGACAGGGACAGATACGCAGTATTTT.